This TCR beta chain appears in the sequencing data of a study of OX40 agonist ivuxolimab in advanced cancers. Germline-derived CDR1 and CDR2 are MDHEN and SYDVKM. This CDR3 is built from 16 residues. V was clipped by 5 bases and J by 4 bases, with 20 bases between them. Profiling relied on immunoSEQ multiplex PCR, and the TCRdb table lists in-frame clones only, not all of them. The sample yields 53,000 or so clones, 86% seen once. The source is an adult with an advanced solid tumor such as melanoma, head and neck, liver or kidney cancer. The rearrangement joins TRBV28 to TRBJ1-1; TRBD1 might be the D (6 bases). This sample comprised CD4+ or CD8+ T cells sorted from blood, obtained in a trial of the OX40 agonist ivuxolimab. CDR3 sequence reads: CASSPGHRVRGTEAFF. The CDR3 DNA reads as TGTGCCAGCAGTCCAGGGCACAGGGTTCGAGGCACTGAAGCTTTCTTT.